This T cell receptor beta chain was documented in a study of cytotoxic CD8 clonotypes in ibrutinib-treated CLL. In germline, CDR1 is SSHAT, CDR2 FNYEAQ (reference sequence). The V gene end was trimmed by 3 bases and the J gene end by 2 bases; junction bases not matched to a gene: 3. The CDR3 extends over 15 amino acids. Study-level findings and limits: Before falling back toward baseline at progression, clonality had risen at the time of ibrutinib response.

Measured with immunoSEQ multiplex PCR; TCRdb has only the in-frame clones, and not every one. The table has 160,000 or so clones, more than 65% seen once. Regarding this clone: As yet, its antigen is unknown.

The V gene is TRBV7-7, the J gene TRBJ2-5; 10 bases map to TRBD1. Here the sequenced sample was PBMCs, taken after 12 months of ibrutinib treatment. The receptor was isolated from a human donor with chronic lymphocytic leukemia. This chain's CDR3 is CASSFGQGGQETQYF. In DNA, the CDR3 is TGTGCCAGCAGCTTTGGACAGGGGGGACAAGAGACCCAGTACTTC.